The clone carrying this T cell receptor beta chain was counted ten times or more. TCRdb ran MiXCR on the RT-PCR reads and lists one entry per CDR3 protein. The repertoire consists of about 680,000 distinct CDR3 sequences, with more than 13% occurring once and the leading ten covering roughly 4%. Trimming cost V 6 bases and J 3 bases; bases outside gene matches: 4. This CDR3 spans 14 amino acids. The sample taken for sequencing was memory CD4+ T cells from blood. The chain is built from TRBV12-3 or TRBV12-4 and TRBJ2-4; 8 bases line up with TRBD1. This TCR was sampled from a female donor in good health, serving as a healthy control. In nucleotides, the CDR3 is TGTGCCAGCAGGAGGGGACAGGACAAAAACATTCAGTACTTC. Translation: CASRRGQDKNIQYF.